This T cell receptor beta chain was documented in a study of early T cells in non-severe SARS-CoV-2 infection. This clonotype showed up many times. TCRdb analysed the 5' RACE reads with MiXCR anew, one entry per CDR3 protein. The data contain tens of thousands of distinct CDR3 sequences, approximately 10% of them singletons. The CDR3 totals 15 residues. Trimming removed 0 bases from V and 0 bases from J, with 7 bases in between. Looked up from germline, CDR1 is SGHNT and CDR2 is YYREEE (reference sequence). The sequence derives from an adult who was a healthcare worker with PCR-confirmed SARS-CoV-2 infection or an uninfected control (not recorded which). The input for sequencing was whole blood, taken at baseline. The genes are TRBV5-4 and TRBJ2-1; D is unresolved. DNA of the CDR3: TGTGCCAGCAGCTTGGGAGGAAGCTCCTACAATGAGCAGTTCTTC. Encoded protein: CASSLGGSSYNEQFF.